The entry that follows covers one T cell receptor (beta chain) sequence. The sample originates from a study of blood T cell repertoires in COVID-19. Only in-frame clones appear in the TCRdb table, and some are missing; sequencing was by immunoSEQ multiplex PCR. The table shows around 250,000 clones, with roughly 80% occurring only once. Losses at the gene ends were 4 bases for V and 3 bases for J; bases not matched to a gene: 11. The germline gives CDR1 MNHNS, CDR2 SASEGT. This CDR3 is 17 amino acids long. Sequenced: peripheral blood. This chain connects TRBV6-1 to TRBJ2-5, with 10 positions matching TRBD2. This clonotype originated in a woman aged 18-35 years with acute or convalescent COVID-19. Here the CDR3 DNA reads TGTGCCAGCAGTGGCCCCGCTAGCGGGAGATCGGAAGAGACCCAGTACTTC. This sequence encodes CASSGPASGRSEETQYF.